This T cell receptor (beta chain) was profiled in a study of blood T cells in healthy people across ages. With respect to this clonotype: Since a much larger clone is just one base distant, this may be a read error.

Germline-derived CDR1 and CDR2 are LGHNA and YSLEER. This CDR3 has 17 residues. Together with a sample-barcoded 5' primer, a J-beta primer mix was included in a second PCR lasting roughly 6 to 12 cycles. MiXCR, run by TCRdb on the 5' RACE reads, gives a single entry per CDR3 protein. The sample has 870,000 or so distinct CDR3 sequences; about 30% are singletons. The clonotype comes from a woman older than 75 in good health. Material for sequencing was blood. The chain carries TRBV4-3 and TRBJ2-1; 8 nucleotides match TRBD2. DNA of the CDR3: TGCGCCAGCAGCCAAGGCAGCGGGGGATTCTCCTGCAATGAGCAGTTCTTC. It is translated as CASSQGSGGFSCNEQFF.